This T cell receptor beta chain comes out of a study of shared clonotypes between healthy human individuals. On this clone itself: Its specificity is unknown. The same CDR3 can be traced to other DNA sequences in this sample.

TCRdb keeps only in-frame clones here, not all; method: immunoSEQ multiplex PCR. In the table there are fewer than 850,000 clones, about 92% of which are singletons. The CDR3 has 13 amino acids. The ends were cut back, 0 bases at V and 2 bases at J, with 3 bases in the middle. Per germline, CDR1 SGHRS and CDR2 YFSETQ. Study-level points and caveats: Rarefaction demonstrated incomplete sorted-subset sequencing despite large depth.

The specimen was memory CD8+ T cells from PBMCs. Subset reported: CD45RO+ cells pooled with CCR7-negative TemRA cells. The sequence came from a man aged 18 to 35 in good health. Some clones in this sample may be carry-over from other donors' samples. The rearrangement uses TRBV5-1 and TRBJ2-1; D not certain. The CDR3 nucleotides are TGCGCCAGCAGCTTGGCGACCTACAATGAGCAGTTCTTC. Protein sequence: CASSLATYNEQFF.